Listed below are T cell receptor beta chains from one sample, sequenced in a study of OX40 agonist ivuxolimab in advanced cancers. Only in-frame clones appear in the TCRdb table, and some are missing; sequencing was by immunoSEQ multiplex PCR. The data contain more than 95,000 clones, 91% of them singletons. Specimen: CD4+ or CD8+ T cells sorted from blood, collected in a trial of the OX40 agonist ivuxolimab. The source is an adult with an advanced solid tumor such as melanoma, head and neck, liver or kidney cancer. Each CDR3 is given with its conserved first and last residue. The order of the fields is D gene, V gene, J gene, clone size, CDR3 protein, CDR3 DNA. The D gene is left open where the match is weak. The listing skips clone size in some rows; elsewhere it reads once, few, many or a size class.

D gene: TRBD2
V gene: TRBV27
J gene: TRBJ2-1
clone size: .
CDR3 protein: CASSLLSSGILGDEQFF
CDR3 DNA: TGTGCCAGCAGTTTGCTATCTAGCGGGATATTGGGGGATGAGCAGTTCTTC

D gene: .
V gene: TRBV28
J gene: TRBJ1-4
clone size: once
CDR3 protein: CASRPAGTTNEKLFF
CDR3 DNA: TGTGCCAGCAGACCGGCAGGGACAACTAATGAAAAACTGTTTTTT

D gene: .
V gene: TRBV7-2
J gene: TRBJ2-7
clone size: .
CDR3 protein: CASSSQQANYEQYF
CDR3 DNA: TGTGCCAGCAGCTCCCAGCAGGCGAACTACGAGCAGTACTTC

D gene: TRBD1
V gene: TRBV2
J gene: TRBJ2-3
clone size: .
CDR3 protein: CASSVGTGGADTQYF
CDR3 DNA: TGTGCCAGCAGTGTAGGGACAGGGGGTGCAGATACGCAGTATTTT

D gene: TRBD1
V gene: TRBV5-4
J gene: TRBJ2-5
clone size: .
CDR3 protein: CASRGVAQGIETQYF
CDR3 DNA: TGTGCCAGCAGGGGAGTAGCACAGGGGATTGAGACCCAGTACTTC

D gene: TRBD1
V gene: TRBV7-2
J gene: TRBJ2-2
clone size: .
CDR3 protein: CASSSQGQGTGELFF
CDR3 DNA: TGTGCCAGCAGCTCACAGGGACAGGGCACCGGGGAGCTGTTTTTT

D gene: TRBD2
V gene: TRBV28
J gene: TRBJ2-7
clone size: .
CDR3 protein: CASNPMGTNYEQYF
CDR3 DNA: TGTGCCAGCAACCCCATGGGGACTAACTACGAGCAGTACTTC

D gene: .
V gene: TRBV4-2
J gene: TRBJ2-1
clone size: .
CDR3 protein: CASSQRGRDNEQFF
CDR3 DNA: TGTGCCAGCAGCCAACGGGGTAGGGACAATGAGCAGTTCTTC

D gene: TRBD2
V gene: TRBV11-2
J gene: TRBJ2-5
clone size: .
CDR3 protein: CASSLVLAGVRETQYF
CDR3 DNA: TGTGCCAGCAGCTTAGTCCTAGCGGGAGTGAGAGAGACCCAGTACTTC

D gene: .
V gene: TRBV11-2
J gene: TRBJ1-5
clone size: .
CDR3 protein: CASSSDRDNQPQHF
CDR3 DNA: TGTGCCAGCAGCTCGGACAGAGACAATCAGCCCCAGCATTTT

D gene: TRBD2
V gene: TRBV5-3
J gene: TRBJ2-2
clone size: .
CDR3 protein: CAKRIQSGTTNTGELFF
CDR3 DNA: TGTGCCAAGCGGATTCAAAGCGGGACCACAAACACCGGGGAGCTGTTTTTT

D gene: .
V gene: TRBV28
J gene: TRBJ2-7
clone size: .
CDR3 protein: CASSDDWASEQYF
CDR3 DNA: TGTGCCAGCAGTGACGATTGGGCGTCCGAGCAGTACTTC

D gene: .
V gene: TRBV28
J gene: TRBJ2-3
clone size: .
CDR3 protein: CASQTSPNTDTQYF
CDR3 DNA: TGTGCCAGCCAGACTAGTCCTAACACAGATACGCAGTATTTT

D gene: .
V gene: TRBV7-9
J gene: TRBJ2-2
clone size: .
CDR3 protein: CASSLEALNTGELFF
CDR3 DNA: TGTGCCAGCAGCTTAGAGGCCCTTAACACCGGGGAGCTGTTTTTT

D gene: .
V gene: TRBV5-5
J gene: TRBJ2-1
clone size: .
CDR3 protein: CASRTAVRTSYNEQFF
CDR3 DNA: TGTGCCAGCAGAACTGCAGTGCGTACCTCCTACAATGAGCAGTTCTTC

D gene: TRBD1
V gene: TRBV29-1
J gene: TRBJ2-5
clone size: .
CDR3 protein: CSAWGQGTQETQYF
CDR3 DNA: TGCAGCGCCTGGGGACAGGGGACCCAAGAGACCCAGTACTTC

D gene: .
V gene: TRBV5-1
J gene: TRBJ2-3
clone size: .
CDR3 protein: CASSLVGQIADTQYF
CDR3 DNA: TGCGCCAGCAGCTTGGTAGGTCAAATCGCAGATACGCAGTATTTT

D gene: TRBD2
V gene: TRBV9
J gene: TRBJ2-5
clone size: .
CDR3 protein: CASSVTSGMGLETQYF
CDR3 DNA: TGTGCCAGCAGCGTAACTAGCGGGATGGGATTAGAGACCCAGTACTTC

D gene: TRBD1
V gene: TRBV28
J gene: TRBJ1-2
clone size: .
CDR3 protein: CASSPPTGRNNYGYTF
CDR3 DNA: TGTGCCAGCAGTCCGCCGACAGGGCGGAATAACTATGGCTACACCTTC

D gene: .
V gene: TRBV7-2
J gene: TRBJ1-2
clone size: .
CDR3 protein: CASSEGHRVYGYTF
CDR3 DNA: TGTGCCAGCAGCGAGGGACACCGAGTCTATGGCTACACCTTC

D gene: .
V gene: TRBV6-5
J gene: TRBJ2-7
clone size: once
CDR3 protein: CASSSPGRSSYEQYF
CDR3 DNA: TGTGCCAGCAGTTCCCCGGGCCGAAGCTCCTACGAGCAGTACTTC

D gene: .
V gene: TRBV11-2
J gene: TRBJ2-7
clone size: once
CDR3 protein: CASRRASSYEQYF
CDR3 DNA: TGTGCCAGCAGGCGAGCTAGCTCCTACGAGCAGTACTTC